This passage covers 7 T cell receptor beta chains from one sample sequenced in a study of blood T cells in healthy people across ages (dated by TCRdb to between 2014 and 2016). The library came from 5' RACE. The sequencing machine was an Illumina HiSeq 2500. The second PCR ran for roughly 6 to 11 cycles and used a J-beta primer mix along with a sample-barcoded 5' primer. Through fastp at Q25 and MiXCR, TCRdb rebuilt clones from the public reads, retaining in-frame beta chains. Rows merge per CDR3 protein into single entries with the most common DNA and genes. In all, the sample holds roughly 1.6 million distinct CDR3 sequences, and 30% to 40% of those were seen once. The ten largest clones take up about 11% of the sample. Sequencing used blood. The receptors stem from a woman between 25 and 40 years old in good health.

Comments on this clonotype: A read error may be the cause here, since a much bigger clone is one base away. This chain links TRBV20-1 with TRBJ2-7, with a possible D match to TRBD1 (6 bases). Germline V CDR1 and CDR2: DFQATT, SNEGSKA (reference sequence). The CDR3 length is 16 residues. Trimming took 3 bases from V and 1 from J, leaving 19 bases between them. The CDR3 nucleotides read TGCAGTGCTAGCCCTAGCAGGGGAACCAAATCCTACGAGCAGTACTTC. Its protein is CSASPSRGTKSYEQYF.

The chain joins TRBV2 to TRBJ1-2, with 9 bases matching TRBD1. Trimming at V came to 8 bases and at J to 3 bases, leaving 16 bases not matched to a gene. Per the germline V gene, CDR1 is SNHLY and CDR2 is FYNNEI. CDR3 length: 17 amino acids. In DNA form, the CDR3 reads TGTGCCAGCCGCCCAGCCGGGACAGGGTATGGACACTATGGCTACACCTTC. As protein: CASRPAGTGYGHYGYTF.

Concerning this clonotype: A read error may account for a junction end that differs from germline. The chain is built from TRBV7-9 and TRBJ1-4, with D possibly matching TRBD1 (5 bases). Germline CDR1 SEHNR, CDR2 FQNEAQ (reference sequence). The CDR3 consists of 15 residues. The CDR3 DNA reads as TGTACCAGCAGCTTAGTTCTGGGGGGTAATGAAAAACTGTTTTTT. It codes for CTSSLVLGGNEKLFF.

V and J are TRBV5-1 and TRBJ2-5; 10 bases line up with TRBD2. Germline CDR1 reads SGHRS; CDR2 reads YFSETQ. With 5 bases clipped from V and 3 bases from J, the junction kept 22 bases outside the gene matches. CDR3 length equals 20 residues. CDR3 DNA sequence: TGCGCCAGCAGACCAGGATGGACAATACACAGCGGGGGGGCTGAAGAGACCCAGTACTTC. Its protein product is CASRPGWTIHSGGAEETQYF.

The rearrangement uses TRBV28 and TRBJ2-1; 9 bases are shared with TRBD2. Germline V CDR1 and CDR2: MDHEN, SYDVKM. This CDR3 contains 16 residues. V lost 3 bases, J lost 3 bases, and 6 bases stayed unmatched. The CDR3 bases are TGTGCCAGCAGTTTCCTGGGAGCGGGAGGCTACAATGAGCAGTTCTTC. As protein: CASSFLGAGGYNEQFF.

The chain combines TRBV27 with TRBJ2-3; 12 positions match TRBD2. Per germline, CDR1 MNHEY and CDR2 SMNVEV (reference sequence). The CDR3 is 15 residues long. Trimming took 3 bases from V and 8 from J; bases not matched to a gene: 6. The CDR3 nucleotides are TGTGCCAGCAGTTTGGGGACTAGCGGGCACATTACGCAGTATTTT. It encodes CASSLGTSGHITQYF.

The chain employs TRBV2 and TRBJ1-2; 7 nucleotides line up with TRBD1. The V gene end was trimmed by 7 bases and the J gene end by 3 bases; junction bases not matched to a gene: 5. The CDR3 is 13 residues long. CDR1 is SNHLY, CDR2 FYNNEI, per germline. CDR3 bases: TGTGCCAGCAAGACAGGGCTATACTATGGCTACACCTTC. As protein: CASKTGLYYGYTF.